This TCR beta chain is from a study of blood T cell repertoires in COVID-19. Background on the study: The study drew acute and convalescent COVID-19 samples from the United States, Italy and Spain. Nucleic acid was either cDNA or gDNA, and it came from T cells, B-cell-depleted T cells, or PBMCs.

Original processing notes: Amplification with reference gene primers provided the estimates of nucleated cell counts. Repertoires were generated with immunoSEQ multiplex PCR, while TCRdb's copy carries only in-frame clones and drops some. V and J calls and clone size are copied from that table; D and trimming were computed from the DNA. Among over 35,000 clones listed, roughly 78% were seen once. Germline V gene sequence: CDR1 SGHNT, CDR2 YYREEE (reference sequence). The length of the CDR3 is 14 residues. The ends were cut back, 2 bases at V and 7 bases at J, with 13 bases in the middle. The TCR sequence derives from a man in his 70s with acute or convalescent COVID-19. Sequencing input: peripheral blood. The chain combines TRBV5-4 with TRBJ2-1, with D maybe TRBD1 (6 bases). CDR3 loop: CASSFPYTGNEQFF. The CDR3 DNA reads as TGTGCCAGCAGCTTCCCCTACACAGGGAATGAGCAGTTCTTC.